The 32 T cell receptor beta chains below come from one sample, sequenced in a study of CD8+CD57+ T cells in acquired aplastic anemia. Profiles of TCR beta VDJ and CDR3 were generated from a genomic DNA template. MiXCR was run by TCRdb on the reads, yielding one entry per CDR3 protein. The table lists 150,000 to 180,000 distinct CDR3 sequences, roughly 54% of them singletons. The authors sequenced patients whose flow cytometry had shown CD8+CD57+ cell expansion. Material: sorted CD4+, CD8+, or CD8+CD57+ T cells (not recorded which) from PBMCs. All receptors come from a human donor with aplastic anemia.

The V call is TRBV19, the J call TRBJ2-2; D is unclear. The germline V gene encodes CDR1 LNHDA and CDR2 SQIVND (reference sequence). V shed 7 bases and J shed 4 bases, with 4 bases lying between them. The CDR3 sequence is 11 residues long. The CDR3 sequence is CASTRTGELFF. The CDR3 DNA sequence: TGTGCCAGTACCCGCACCGGGGAGCTGTTTTTT.

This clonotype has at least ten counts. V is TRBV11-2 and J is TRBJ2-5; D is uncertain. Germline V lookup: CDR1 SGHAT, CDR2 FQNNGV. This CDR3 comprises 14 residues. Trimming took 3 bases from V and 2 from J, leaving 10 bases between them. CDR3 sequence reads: CASSFTENQETQYF. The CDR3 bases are TGTGCCAGCAGCTTCACGGAGAATCAAGAGACCCAGTACTTC. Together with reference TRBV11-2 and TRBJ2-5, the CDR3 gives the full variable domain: EAGVAQSPRYKIIEKRQSVAFWCNPISGHATLYWYQQILGQGPKLLIQFQNNGVVDDSQLPKDRFSAERLKGVDSTLKIQPAKLEDSAVYLCASSFTENQETQYFGPGTRLLVL.

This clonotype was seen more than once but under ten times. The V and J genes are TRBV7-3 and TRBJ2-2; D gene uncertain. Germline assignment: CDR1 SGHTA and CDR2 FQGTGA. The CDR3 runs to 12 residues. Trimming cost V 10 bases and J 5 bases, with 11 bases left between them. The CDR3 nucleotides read TGTGCCACCGGCCTAGGGACCGGGGAGCTGTTTTTT. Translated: CATGLGTGELFF.

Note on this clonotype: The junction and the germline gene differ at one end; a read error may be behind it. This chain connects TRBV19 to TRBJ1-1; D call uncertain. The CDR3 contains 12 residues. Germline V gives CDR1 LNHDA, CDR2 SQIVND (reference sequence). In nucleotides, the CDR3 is TGCGCCAGTATTAAGGGGAACACTGAAGCTTTCTTT. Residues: CASIKGNTEAFF.

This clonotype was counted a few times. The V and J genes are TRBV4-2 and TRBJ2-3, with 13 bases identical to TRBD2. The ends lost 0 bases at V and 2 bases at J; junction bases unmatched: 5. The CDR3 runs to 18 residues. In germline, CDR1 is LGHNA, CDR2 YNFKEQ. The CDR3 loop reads CASSQEPTSGGNTDTQYF. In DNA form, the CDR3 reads TGTGCCAGCAGCCAAGAGCCGACTAGCGGGGGGAACACAGATACGCAGTATTTT.

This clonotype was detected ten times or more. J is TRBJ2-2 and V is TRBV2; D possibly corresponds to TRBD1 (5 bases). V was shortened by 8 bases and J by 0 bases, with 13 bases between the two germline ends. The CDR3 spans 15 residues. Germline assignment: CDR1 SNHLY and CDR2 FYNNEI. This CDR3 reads CASCNAGTNTGELFF. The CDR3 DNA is TGTGCCAGCTGTAACGCAGGGACGAACACCGGGGAGCTGTTTTTT.

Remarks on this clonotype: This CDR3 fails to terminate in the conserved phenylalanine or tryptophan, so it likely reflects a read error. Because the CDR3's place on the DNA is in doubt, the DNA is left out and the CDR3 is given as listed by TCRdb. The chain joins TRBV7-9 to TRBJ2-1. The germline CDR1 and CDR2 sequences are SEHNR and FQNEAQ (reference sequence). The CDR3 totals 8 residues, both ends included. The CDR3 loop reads CASSLAPN.

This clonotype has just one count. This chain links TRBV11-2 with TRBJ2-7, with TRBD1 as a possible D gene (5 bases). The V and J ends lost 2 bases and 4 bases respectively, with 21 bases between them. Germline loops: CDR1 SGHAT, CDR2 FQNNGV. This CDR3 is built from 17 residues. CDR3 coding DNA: TGTGCCAGCAGCTTAATTTGTACCGCCCCAGGGAAATACGAGCAGTACGTC. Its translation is CASSLICTAPGKYEQYV.

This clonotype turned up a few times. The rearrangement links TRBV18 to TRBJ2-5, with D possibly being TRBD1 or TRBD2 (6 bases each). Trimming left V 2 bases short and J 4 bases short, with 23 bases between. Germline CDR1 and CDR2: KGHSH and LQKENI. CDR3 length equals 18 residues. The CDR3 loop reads CASSPEGYREGDSETQYF. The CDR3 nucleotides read TGTGCCAGCTCACCAGAAGGATACCGAGAGGGGGACTCAGAGACCCAGTACTTC.

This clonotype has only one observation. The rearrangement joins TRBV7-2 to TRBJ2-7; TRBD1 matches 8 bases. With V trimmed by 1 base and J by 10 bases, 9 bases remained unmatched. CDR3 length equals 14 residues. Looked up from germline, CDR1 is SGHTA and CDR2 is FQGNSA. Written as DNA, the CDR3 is TGTGCCAGCAGCTTAGGGACAGGGACCTACGGTCAGTACTTC. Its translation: CASSLGTGTYGQYF.

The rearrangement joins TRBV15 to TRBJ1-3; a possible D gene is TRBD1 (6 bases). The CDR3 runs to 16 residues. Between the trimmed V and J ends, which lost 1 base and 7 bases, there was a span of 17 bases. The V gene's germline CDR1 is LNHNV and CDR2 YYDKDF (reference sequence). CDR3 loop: CATSRGQTGPLNTIYF. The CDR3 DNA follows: TGTGCCACCAGCAGAGGTCAGACAGGACCCTTGAACACCATATATTTT.

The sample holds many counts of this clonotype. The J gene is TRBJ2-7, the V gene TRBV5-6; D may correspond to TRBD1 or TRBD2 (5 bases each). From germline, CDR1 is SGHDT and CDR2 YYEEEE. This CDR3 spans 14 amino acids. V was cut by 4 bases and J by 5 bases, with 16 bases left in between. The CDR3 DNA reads TGTGCCAGCAGCCCAGCAGGGAGTAGCAACGAGCAGTACTTC. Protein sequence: CASSPAGSSNEQYF.

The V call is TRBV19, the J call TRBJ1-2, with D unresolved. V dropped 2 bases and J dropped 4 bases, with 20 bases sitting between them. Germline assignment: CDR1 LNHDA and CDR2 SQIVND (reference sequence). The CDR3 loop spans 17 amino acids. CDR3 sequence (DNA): TGTGCCAGTAGTATAAGGAGAGGACGGCAGAACCTCTATGGCTACACCTTC. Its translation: CASSIRRGRQNLYGYTF.

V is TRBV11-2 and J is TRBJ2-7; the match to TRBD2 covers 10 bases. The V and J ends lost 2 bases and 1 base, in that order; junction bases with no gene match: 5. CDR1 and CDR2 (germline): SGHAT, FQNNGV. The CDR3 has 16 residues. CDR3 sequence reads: CASSLNLAGASYEQYF. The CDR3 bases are TGTGCCAGCAGCTTAAACCTAGCGGGGGCTTCCTACGAGCAGTACTTC. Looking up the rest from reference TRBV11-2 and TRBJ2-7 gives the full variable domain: EAGVAQSPRYKIIEKRQSVAFWCNPISGHATLYWYQQILGQGPKLLIQFQNNGVVDDSQLPKDRFSAERLKGVDSTLKIQPAKLEDSAVYLCASSLNLAGASYEQYFGPGTRLTVT.

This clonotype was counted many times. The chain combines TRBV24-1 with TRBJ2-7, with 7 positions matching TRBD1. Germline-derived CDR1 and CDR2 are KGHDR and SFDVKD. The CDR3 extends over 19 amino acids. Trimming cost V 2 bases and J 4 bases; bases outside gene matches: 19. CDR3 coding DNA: TGTGCCACCAGTGATTCCAGCGGACGAACCGGGACAGATTTTTACGAGCAGTACTTC. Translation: CATSDSSGRTGTDFYEQYF.

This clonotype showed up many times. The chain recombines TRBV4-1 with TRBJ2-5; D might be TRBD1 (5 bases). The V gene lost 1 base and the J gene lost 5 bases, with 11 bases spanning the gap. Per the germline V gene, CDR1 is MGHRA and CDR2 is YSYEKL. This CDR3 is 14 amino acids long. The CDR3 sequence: CASSQARVGETQYF. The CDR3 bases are TGCGCCAGCAGCCAAGCCAGGGTGGGGGAGACCCAGTACTTC.

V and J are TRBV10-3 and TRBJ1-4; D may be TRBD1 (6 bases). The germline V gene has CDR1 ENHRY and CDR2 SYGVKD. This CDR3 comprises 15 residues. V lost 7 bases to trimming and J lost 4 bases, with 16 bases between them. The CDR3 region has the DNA TGTGCCATCATGGGACATCAGGTGTTTAATGAAAAACTGTTTTTT. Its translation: CAIMGHQVFNEKLFF.

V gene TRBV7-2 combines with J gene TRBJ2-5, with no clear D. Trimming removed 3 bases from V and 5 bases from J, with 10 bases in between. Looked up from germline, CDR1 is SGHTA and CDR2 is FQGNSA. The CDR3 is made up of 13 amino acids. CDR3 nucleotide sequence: TGTGCCAGCAGCTTGGGCTACGGGGAGACCCAGTACTTC. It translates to CASSLGYGETQYF. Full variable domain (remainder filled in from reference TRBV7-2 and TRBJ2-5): GAGVSQSPSNKVTEKGKDVELRCDPISGHTALYWYRQSLGQGLEFLIYFQGNSAPDKSGLPSDRFSAERTGGSVSTLTIQRTQQEDSAVYLCASSLGYGETQYFGPGTRLLVL.

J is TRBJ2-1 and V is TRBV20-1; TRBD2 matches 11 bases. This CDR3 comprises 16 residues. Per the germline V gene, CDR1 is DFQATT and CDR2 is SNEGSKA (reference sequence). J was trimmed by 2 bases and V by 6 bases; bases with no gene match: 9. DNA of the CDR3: TGCAGTGCCCCTAGCTCTAGCGGGGGGCCCTACAATGAGCAGTTCTTC. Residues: CSAPSSSGGPYNEQFF.

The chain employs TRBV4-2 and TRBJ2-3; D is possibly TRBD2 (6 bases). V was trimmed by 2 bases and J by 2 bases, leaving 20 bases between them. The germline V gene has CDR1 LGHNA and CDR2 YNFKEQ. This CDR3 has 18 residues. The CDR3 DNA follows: TGTGCCAGCAGCCAACCGGGAGAAGCGTCCCTCCTCACAGATACGCAGTATTTT. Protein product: CASSQPGEASLLTDTQYF.

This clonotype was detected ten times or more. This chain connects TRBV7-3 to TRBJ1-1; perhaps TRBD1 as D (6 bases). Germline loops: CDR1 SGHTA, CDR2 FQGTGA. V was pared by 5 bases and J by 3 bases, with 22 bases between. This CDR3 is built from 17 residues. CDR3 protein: CASSPIGQGYWDTEAFF. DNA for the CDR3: TGTGCCAGCAGCCCCATAGGGCAGGGGTATTGGGACACTGAAGCTTTCTTT.

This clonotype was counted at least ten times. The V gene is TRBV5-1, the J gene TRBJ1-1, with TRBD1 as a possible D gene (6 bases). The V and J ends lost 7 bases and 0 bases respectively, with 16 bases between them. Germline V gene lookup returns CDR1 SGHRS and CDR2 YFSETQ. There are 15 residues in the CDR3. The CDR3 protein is CASCETGPMNTEAFF. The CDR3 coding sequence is TGCGCCAGCTGTGAGACAGGACCCATGAACACTGAAGCTTTCTTT.

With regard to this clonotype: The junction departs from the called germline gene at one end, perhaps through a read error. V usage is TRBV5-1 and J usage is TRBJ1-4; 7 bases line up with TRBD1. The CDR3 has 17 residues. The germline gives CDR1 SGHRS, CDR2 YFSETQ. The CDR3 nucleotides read TGCGCCAGCAGCTTGGGGAGACAGGGCAAGGCTAACGAAAAACTGTTTTTT. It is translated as CASSLGRQGKANEKLFF. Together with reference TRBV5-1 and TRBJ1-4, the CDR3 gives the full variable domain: KAGVTQTPRYLIKTRGQQVTLSCSPISGHRSVSWYQQTPGQGLQFLFEYFSETQRNKGNFPGRFSGRQFSNSRSEMNVSTLELGDSALYLCASSLGRQGKANEKLFFGSGTQLSVL.

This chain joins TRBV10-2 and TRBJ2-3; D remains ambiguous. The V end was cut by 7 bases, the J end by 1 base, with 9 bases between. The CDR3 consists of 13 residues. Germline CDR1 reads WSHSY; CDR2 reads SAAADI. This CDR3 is CASTPPRTDTQYF. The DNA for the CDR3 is TGCGCCAGCACGCCCCCCCGCACAGATACGCAGTATTTT.

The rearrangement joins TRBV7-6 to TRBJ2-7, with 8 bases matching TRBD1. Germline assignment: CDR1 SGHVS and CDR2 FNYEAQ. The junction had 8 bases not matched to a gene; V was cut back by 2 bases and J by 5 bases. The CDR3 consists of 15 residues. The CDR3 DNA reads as TGTGCCAGCAGCTTACTGGCAGGGGGCAAGGACGAGCAGTACTTC. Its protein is CASSLLAGGKDEQYF. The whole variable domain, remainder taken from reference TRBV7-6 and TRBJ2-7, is GAGVSQSPRYKVTKRGQDVALRCDPISGHVSLYWYRQALGQGPEFLTYFNYEAQQDKSGLPNDRFSAERPEGSISTLTIQRTEQRDSAMYRCASSLLAGGKDEQYFGPGTRLTVT.

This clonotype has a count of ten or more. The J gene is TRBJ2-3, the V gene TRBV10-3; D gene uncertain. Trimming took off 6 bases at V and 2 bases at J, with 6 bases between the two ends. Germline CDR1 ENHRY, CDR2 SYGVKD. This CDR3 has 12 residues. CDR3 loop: CAIRENTDTQYF. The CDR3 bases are TGTGCCATCAGGGAAAACACAGATACGCAGTATTTT.

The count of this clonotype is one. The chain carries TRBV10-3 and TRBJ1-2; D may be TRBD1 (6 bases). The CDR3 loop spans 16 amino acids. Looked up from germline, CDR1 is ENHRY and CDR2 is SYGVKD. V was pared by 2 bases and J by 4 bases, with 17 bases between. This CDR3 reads CAISETVQGLSYGYTF. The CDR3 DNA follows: TGTGCCATCAGTGAGACAGTACAGGGACTCAGCTATGGCTACACCTTC.

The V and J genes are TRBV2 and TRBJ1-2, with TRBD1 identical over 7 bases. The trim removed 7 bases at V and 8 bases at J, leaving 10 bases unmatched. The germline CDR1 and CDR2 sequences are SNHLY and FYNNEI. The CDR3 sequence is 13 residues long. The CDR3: CASNEDRAGGYTF. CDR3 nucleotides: TGTGCCAGCAACGAAGACAGGGCCGGCGGCTACACCTTC.

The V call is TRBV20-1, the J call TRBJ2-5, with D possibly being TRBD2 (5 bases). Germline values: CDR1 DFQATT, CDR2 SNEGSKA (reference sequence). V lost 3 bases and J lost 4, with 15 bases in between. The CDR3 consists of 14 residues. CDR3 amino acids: CSARSDLRAETQYF. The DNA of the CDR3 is TGCAGTGCTAGGTCCGACTTGAGGGCAGAGACCCAGTACTTC.

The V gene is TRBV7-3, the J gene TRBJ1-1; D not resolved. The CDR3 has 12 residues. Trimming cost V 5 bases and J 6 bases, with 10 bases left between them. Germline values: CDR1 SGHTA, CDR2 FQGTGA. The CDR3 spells CASSPPSAEAFF. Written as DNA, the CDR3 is TGTGCCAGCAGCCCCCCTTCTGCTGAAGCTTTCTTT.

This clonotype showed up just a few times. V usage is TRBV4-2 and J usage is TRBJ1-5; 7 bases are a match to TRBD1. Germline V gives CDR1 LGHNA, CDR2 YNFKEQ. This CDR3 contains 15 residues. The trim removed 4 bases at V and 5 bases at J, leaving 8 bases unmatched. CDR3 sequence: CASSPTRDRDQPQHF. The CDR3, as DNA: TGTGCCAGCAGCCCTACCCGGGACAGAGATCAGCCCCAGCATTTT.

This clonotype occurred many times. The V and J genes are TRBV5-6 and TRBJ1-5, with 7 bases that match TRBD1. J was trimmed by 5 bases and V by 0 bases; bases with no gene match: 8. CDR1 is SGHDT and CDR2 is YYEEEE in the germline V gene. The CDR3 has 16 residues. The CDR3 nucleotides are TGTGCCAGCAGCTTGGGCCAGACAGGGAGGTATCAGCCCCAGCATTTT. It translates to CASSLGQTGRYQPQHF.